This TCR beta chain is from a study of PD-L1 blockade in urothelial cancer. A word on this clone: Its specificity is not known.

Profiled with immunoSEQ multiplex PCR; TCRdb holds only in-frame clones, not every one. The profile shows more than 40,000 clones, about four fifths of them singletons. Whole-study results and caveats: Durable benefit was linked to greater 3-week expansion of tumor-associated blood clones. Pretreatment TCR clonality in blood under the median foretold superior survival.

Specified time point: peripheral blood 6 weeks after treatment start. Enrolled patients showed locally advanced or metastatic urothelial carcinoma. This CDR3 spans 15 amino acids. CDR1 SGHNT and CDR2 YYREEE come from the germline V gene (reference sequence). With V trimmed by 4 bases and J by 8 bases, 7 bases remained unmatched. The sample consisted of PBMCs, taken around atezolizumab (anti-PD-L1) treatment. The chain carries TRBV5-4 and TRBJ1-6; 9 nucleotides match TRBD1. The source of this sequence is a man aged 55 to 70 with urothelial cancer. CDR3: CASSQGQGVYSPLHF. The CDR3 nucleotides read TGTGCCAGCAGCCAGGGACAGGGAGTTTATTCACCCCTCCACTTT.